A selection of T cell receptor beta chains follows, all from one sample in a study of cytomegalovirus exposure and HLA in healthy donors. Data came from immunoSEQ multiplex PCR; TCRdb stores just in-frame clones and leaves some out. The profile shows under 150,000 clones, 80% to 85% of them singletons. The material sequenced was PBMCs. Receptor source: a woman between 45 and 60 years old in good health and CMV-seropositive. Each CDR3 is given with its conserved first and last residue. Fields, in order: D gene, V gene, clone size, J gene, CDR3 protein, CDR3 DNA. The D gene is left open where the match is weak. A clone size is listed for some rows: how often the clone was seen (once, few, many), or a class if it is expanded.

>NA|TRBV11-2|once|TRBJ2-2
CASSVLRGPGTGELFF
TGTGCCAGCAGCGTACTCAGGGGTCCAGGGACCGGGGAGCTGTTTTTT
>NA|TRBV2|NA|TRBJ2-4
CASSGAYSQYF
TGTGCCAGCAGTGGTGCCTACAGTCAGTACTTC
>TRBD1|TRBV7-9|NA|TRBJ1-1
CASTPDRGNTEAFF
TGTGCCAGCACCCCTGACAGGGGGAACACTGAAGCTTTCTTT
>NA|TRBV11-2|few|TRBJ1-2
CASSPSGWAGGLFLGYTF
TGTGCCAGCAGCCCCTCGGGTTGGGCGGGCGGGTTGTTTCTGGGCTACACCTTC
>NA|TRBV30|NA|TRBJ2-2
CAWSPPYGNTGELFF
TGTGCCTGGAGTCCCCCTTACGGGAACACCGGGGAGCTGTTTTTT
>NA|TRBV13|NA|TRBJ2-7
CASSLGLWMEGRGRTYEQYF
TGTGCCAGCAGCTTAGGCCTTTGGATGGAGGGACGGGGCAGAACCTACGAGCAGTACTTC
>NA|TRBV30|NA|TRBJ1-5
CAWSREGNQPQHF
TGTGCCTGGAGCCGGGAGGGCAATCAGCCCCAGCATTTT
>TRBD2|TRBV28|NA|TRBJ2-5
CASRAGGIRGETQYF
TGTGCCAGCAGAGCGGGAGGGATCAGGGGGGAGACCCAGTACTTC
>NA|TRBV30|NA|TRBJ1-1
CAWQSSNTEAFF
TGTGCCTGGCAATCCAGTAACACTGAAGCTTTCTTT
>TRBD2|TRBV7-2|NA|TRBJ2-2
CASSLTSLIPRHTGELFF
TGTGCCAGCAGCTTGACTAGCCTCATACCTAGACACACCGGGGAGCTGTTTTTT
>NA|TRBV5-1|NA|TRBJ1-5
CASTSAPGTQEVQPQHF
TGCGCCAGCACCTCGGCGCCCGGGACTCAGGAGGTTCAGCCCCAGCATTTT
>TRBD2|TRBV11-2|NA|TRBJ2-1
CASSSRLAGGINEQFF
TGTGCCAGCAGCTCGAGACTAGCGGGGGGGATTAATGAGCAGTTCTTC
>TRBD1|TRBV4-1|NA|TRBJ2-2
CASSQEQGAAGELFF
TGCGCCAGCAGCCAAGAACAGGGGGCGGCCGGGGAGCTGTTTTTT
>NA|TRBV12-5|NA|TRBJ1-1
CASGFSGVTEAFF
TGTGCTAGTGGTTTTTCAGGGGTCACTGAAGCTTTCTTT
>NA|TRBV7-9|NA|TRBJ1-2
CASSSQSYGYTF
TGTGCCAGCAGCTCACAGAGCTATGGCTACACCTTC
>NA|TRBV5-1|NA|TRBJ2-7
CASSRPGVVDYEQYF
TGCGCCAGCAGCCGACCGGGGGTCGTGGACTACGAGCAGTACTTC
>TRBD1|TRBV5-6|NA|TRBJ1-1
CASSFRGRWTEAFF
TGTGCCAGCAGCTTTAGGGGGCGATGGACTGAAGCTTTCTTT
>TRBD2|TRBV7-6|NA|TRBJ2-2
CASSSFTSGGETGELFF
TGTGCCAGCAGCTCGTTTACTAGCGGGGGGGAGACCGGGGAGCTGTTTTTT
>NA|TRBV7-8|NA|TRBJ1-2
CASSLSREGGYTF
TGTGCCAGCAGCTTAAGCAGGGAGGGTGGCTACACCTTC
>TRBD1|TRBV6-5|NA|TRBJ1-1
CASARQGVTEAFF
TGTGCCAGCGCCAGACAGGGAGTCACTGAAGCTTTCTTT
>NA|TRBV18|NA|TRBJ2-7
CASSPMDLAGEQYF
TGTGCCAGCTCACCAATGGATCTAGCCGGCGAGCAGTACTTC
>NA|TRBV6-5|NA|TRBJ2-7
CASSSVYEQYF
TGTGCCAGCAGTTCGGTATACGAGCAGTACTTC
>NA|TRBV7-3|NA|TRBJ1-3
CASSSYSGNTIYF
TGTGCCAGCAGCTCTTACTCTGGAAACACCATATATTTT
>NA|TRBV18|NA|TRBJ2-7
CASLRDSDSEQYF
TGTGCCAGCCTCCGGGACTCTGATAGCGAGCAGTACTTC
>TRBD2|TRBV7-9|few|TRBJ2-1
CASSLGISGEYYNEQFF
TGTGCCAGCAGCTTAGGCATTAGCGGGGAATACTACAATGAGCAGTTCTTC
>TRBD2|TRBV28|NA|TRBJ2-7
CASSLSPLAGAYEQYF
TGTGCCAGCAGCTTATCCCCCCTAGCGGGAGCCTACGAGCAGTACTTC
>TRBD1|TRBV6-1|NA|TRBJ1-1
CASPGQMNTEAFF
TGTGCCAGCCCGGGACAGATGAACACTGAAGCTTTCTTT
>TRBD1|TRBV18|NA|TRBJ1-3
CASSPQGQGTAGNTIYF
TGTGCCAGCTCACCACAAGGCCAAGGGACAGCTGGAAACACCATATATTTT
>TRBD1|TRBV19|NA|TRBJ1-5
CASSIWYRDRGSNQPQHF
TGTGCCAGTAGTATTTGGTACCGGGACAGGGGTAGCAATCAGCCCCAGCATTTT
>TRBD2|TRBV7-3|NA|TRBJ2-2
CASSLIAGFGTGELFF
TGTGCCAGCAGCTTAATAGCGGGGTTTGGCACCGGGGAGCTGTTTTTT
>TRBD1|TRBV7-2|NA|TRBJ1-1
CASSLEPRDRVIFF
TGTGCCAGCAGTTTAGAGCCCCGGGACAGGGTTATATTCTTT
>TRBD1|TRBV5-1|NA|TRBJ1-6
CASSWGTGDAYNSPLHF
TGCGCCAGCAGCTGGGGGACAGGAGACGCTTATAATTCACCCCTCCACTTT
>TRBD1|TRBV5-8|NA|TRBJ1-3
CASSWDRAGTIYF
TGTGCCAGCAGCTGGGACAGGGCAGGCACCATATATTTT
>NA|TRBV7-9|NA|TRBJ1-1
CASSWTANTEAFF
TGTGCCAGCAGTTGGACAGCGAACACTGAAGCTTTCTTT
>TRBD1|TRBV10-3|few|TRBJ2-7
CAIRPGQSYEQYF
TGTGCCATCAGACCGGGACAGTCCTACGAGCAGTACTTC
>NA|TRBV27|NA|TRBJ1-4
CASSLSTGRANEKLFF
TGTGCCAGCAGTTTATCCACAGGAAGGGCTAATGAAAAACTGTTTTTT
>TRBD1|TRBV7-9|NA|TRBJ1-5
CASSGQGDQPQHF
TGTGCCAGCAGCGGACAGGGGGATCAGCCCCAGCATTTT
>NA|TRBV11-2|few|TRBJ2-7
CASSPRGFSYEQYF
TGTGCCAGCAGCCCCCGGGGTTTCTCCTACGAGCAGTACTTC
>NA|TRBV18|NA|TRBJ2-1
CASSTSPPGVNEQFF
TGTGCCAGCTCAACCAGCCCCCCAGGGGTGAATGAGCAGTTCTTC
>TRBD1|TRBV5-1|NA|TRBJ2-7
CASSLDRVGDLSSEQYF
TGCGCCAGCAGCTTAGACAGGGTCGGCGACTTATCGAGCGAGCAGTACTTC
>TRBD1|TRBV19|NA|TRBJ1-3
CASSTGTAGNTIYF
TGTGCCAGTAGTACCGGGACAGCTGGAAACACCATATATTTT
>NA|TRBV4-1|NA|TRBJ2-2
CASSPRQPNTGELFF
TGCGCCAGCAGCCCCAGACAGCCGAACACCGGGGAGCTGTTTTTT
>NA|TRBV18|few|TRBJ1-3
CASSQAGSSGNTIYF
TGTGCCAGCTCACAGGCGGGGAGCTCTGGAAACACCATATATTTT
>NA|TRBV5-1|NA|TRBJ2-7
CASSPPGGGPNEQYF
TGCGCCAGCAGCCCCCCTGGGGGGGGGCCCAACGAGCAGTACTTC
>NA|TRBV18|few|TRBJ1-2
CASSPDSAYGYTF
TGTGCCAGCTCACCTGACAGTGCCTATGGCTACACCTTC
>NA|TRBV4-3|NA|TRBJ1-2
CASSQDPPPGSYGYTF
TGCGCCAGCAGCCAAGATCCCCCCCCGGGGTCCTATGGCTACACCTTC
>TRBD2|TRBV5-1|NA|TRBJ2-2
CASSLALAGPGELFF
TGCGCCAGCAGCTTGGCCCTAGCGGGGCCCGGGGAGCTGTTTTTT
>NA|TRBV5-1|NA|TRBJ1-4
CANSLGAGATNEKLFF
TGCGCCAACAGCTTGGGGGCAGGGGCAACTAATGAAAAACTGTTTTTT